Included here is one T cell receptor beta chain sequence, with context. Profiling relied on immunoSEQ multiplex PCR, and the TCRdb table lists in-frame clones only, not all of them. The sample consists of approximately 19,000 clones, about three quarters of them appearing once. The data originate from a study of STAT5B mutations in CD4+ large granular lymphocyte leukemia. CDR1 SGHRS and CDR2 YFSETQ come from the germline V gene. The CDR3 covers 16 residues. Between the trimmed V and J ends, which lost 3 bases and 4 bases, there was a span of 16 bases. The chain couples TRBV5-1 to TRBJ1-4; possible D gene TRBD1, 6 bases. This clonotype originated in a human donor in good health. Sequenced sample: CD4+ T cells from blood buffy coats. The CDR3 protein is CASSSGPTGINEKLFF. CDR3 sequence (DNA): TGCGCCAGCAGCTCCGGGCCGACAGGCATTAATGAAAAACTGTTTTTT.